Presented here are 29 T cell receptor beta chains from one specimen sequenced in a study of blood T cell repertoires in COVID-19. Here immunoSEQ multiplex PCR was the method, and the copy in TCRdb shows in-frame clones only, minus some. Of over 60,000 clones detected, around 86% appear once; the ten largest clones hold approximately 1%. Sequencing used peripheral blood. Every receptor here comes from a man between 65 and 79 years old with acute or convalescent COVID-19.

This chain joins TRBV14 and TRBJ2-5, with D hard to call. The CDR3 contains 13 residues. Germline V gives CDR1 SGHDN, CDR2 FVKESK. The V end was cut by 5 bases, the J end by 5 bases, with 12 bases between. CDR3 residues: CASSYGPRETQYF. The CDR3 bases are TGTGCCAGCAGCTATGGCCCCAGGGAGACCCAGTACTTC.

The rearrangement uses TRBV5-1 and TRBJ2-3, with no clear D. This CDR3 spans 15 amino acids. Trimming shortened V by 0 bases and J by 1 base, and 9 bases separated the two germline ends. Germline CDR1 SGHRS, CDR2 YFSETQ. The CDR3 coding sequence is TGCGCCAGCAGCTTGGACAATCCTGGCACAGATACGCAGTATTTT. Protein sequence: CASSLDNPGTDTQYF.

The chain joins TRBV5-1 to TRBJ2-1; 7 nucleotides match TRBD1. CDR1 and CDR2 from the germline V gene are SGHRS and YFSETQ. This CDR3 has 16 residues. V shed 3 bases, J shed 2 bases, and the junction held 8 bases outside the gene matches. The CDR3 loop reads CASSWAAGTAYNEQFF. The CDR3 nucleotides are TGCGCCAGCAGCTGGGCGGCCGGGACAGCCTACAATGAGCAGTTCTTC.

V and J are TRBV11-3 and TRBJ2-1; weak D call: TRBD1 (5 bases). V lost 2 bases to trimming and J lost 0 bases, with 11 bases between them. Germline assignment: CDR1 SGHNT and CDR2 YENEEA. This CDR3 contains 16 residues. CDR3 coding DNA: TGTGCCAGCAGCTTATGGGGCGGTAGCTCCTACAATGAGCAGTTCTTC. As protein: CASSLWGGSSYNEQFF.

This chain's CDR3 is CASSPIPGDPNIQYF. In nucleotides, the CDR3 is TGTGCCAGCTCACCCATCCCGGGGGACCCTAACATTCAGTACTTC. This chain connects TRBV18 to TRBJ2-4, with TRBD2 as a possible D gene (6 bases). Germline V gives CDR1 KGHSH, CDR2 LQKENI. V was cut by 3 bases and J by 7 bases, with 16 bases left in between. This CDR3 has 15 residues.

The J gene is TRBJ2-7, the V gene TRBV5-4, with 7 bases that match TRBD2. V gave up 1 base and J gave up 5 bases; unmatched junction bases: 9. Germline CDR1 and CDR2: SGHNT and YYREEE (reference sequence). CDR3 length: 15 amino acids. DNA for the CDR3: TGTGCCAGCAGCTTGCCGGCGGGGGATAGGGACGAGCAGTACTTC. It codes for CASSLPAGDRDEQYF.

V and J are TRBV19 and TRBJ1-5; TRBD1 matches 8 bases. This CDR3 is built from 16 residues. V was clipped by 4 bases and J by 5 bases; unmatched bases: 10. Germline-derived CDR1 and CDR2 are LNHDA and SQIVND (reference sequence). DNA for the CDR3: TGTGCCAGTAGTAACGCCCCCGGACAGGGCTATCAGCCCCAGCATTTT. Its translation: CASSNAPGQGYQPQHF.

The table lists this clone with a few counts. The chain is built from TRBV6-6 and TRBJ2-2; 12 bases align to TRBD2. Germline values: CDR1 MNHNY, CDR2 SVGAGI (reference sequence). This CDR3 comprises 18 residues. V shed 5 bases, J shed 7 bases, and the junction held 14 bases outside the gene matches. The CDR3 nucleotides are TGTGCCAGCAGTCGGACCTCGGGACTAGCGGGTACAGGCGGGGAGCTGTTTTTT. Protein product: CASSRTSGLAGTGGELFF.

V gene TRBV5-1 combines with J gene TRBJ2-5; tentative D call: TRBD2 (5 bases). V was pared by 0 bases and J by 1 base, with 19 bases between. CDR1 and CDR2 (germline): SGHRS, YFSETQ. The CDR3 is made up of 18 amino acids. Here the CDR3 reads CASSLVSLREWGQETQYF. CDR3 nucleotide sequence: TGCGCCAGCAGCTTGGTTAGTCTTAGGGAGTGGGGCCAAGAGACCCAGTACTTC. The entire variable domain, with the rest obtained from reference TRBV5-1 and TRBJ2-5, is as follows: KAGVTQTPRYLIKTRGQQVTLSCSPISGHRSVSWYQQTPGQGLQFLFEYFSETQRNKGNFPGRFSGRQFSNSRSEMNVSTLELGDSALYLCASSLVSLREWGQETQYFGPGTRLLVL.

The rearrangement uses TRBV5-4 and TRBJ1-6; no definite D call. This CDR3 contains 14 residues. Per germline, CDR1 SGHNT and CDR2 YYREEE (reference sequence). Trimming removed 2 bases from V and 9 bases from J, with 12 bases in between. CDR3 sequence: CASSFVQNGSPLHF. The CDR3 DNA reads as TGTGCCAGCAGCTTCGTACAGAACGGTTCACCCCTCCACTTT.

The CDR3 here is CASSLPSSGRVQDTQYF. In DNA form, the CDR3 reads TGTGCCAGCAGCTTACCATCTAGCGGGAGGGTACAAGATACGCAGTATTTT. This sequence joins TRBV7-6 and TRBJ2-3, with 12 bases matching TRBD2. The trim removed 2 bases at V and 5 bases at J, leaving 8 bases unmatched. The CDR3 extends over 17 amino acids. Germline CDR1 reads SGHVS; CDR2 reads FNYEAQ. The complete variable domain, with remaining parts taken from reference TRBV7-6 and TRBJ2-3, reads GAGVSQSPRYKVTKRGQDVALRCDPISGHVSLYWYRQALGQGPEFLTYFNYEAQQDKSGLPNDRFSAERPEGSISTLTIQRTEQRDSAMYRCASSLPSSGRVQDTQYFGPGTRLTVL.

The rearrangement joins TRBV28 to TRBJ2-7, with D perhaps matching TRBD1 (5 bases). Deletions cut 6 bases from V and 3 bases from J, with 9 bases between. The CDR3 length is 12 residues. Germline V gene data show CDR1 as MDHEN and CDR2 as SYDVKM. The CDR3 bases are TGTGCCAGCAGCCTGACAGTCTACGAGCAGTACTTC. Protein product: CASSLTVYEQYF.

The DNA for the CDR3 is TGTGCCAGCAGCAAACTAGCGAGGGACACAGATACGCAGTATTTT. Amino acid sequence: CASSKLARDTDTQYF. The chain recombines TRBV6-5 with TRBJ2-3, with 7 bases fitting TRBD2. With 6 bases clipped from V and 2 bases from J, the junction kept 8 bases outside the gene matches. CDR1 and CDR2 (germline): MNHEY, SVGAGI. This CDR3 contains 15 residues.

The rearrangement links TRBV10-3 to TRBJ1-2; 7 bases are a match to TRBD1. The CDR3 runs 17 residues. CDR1 is ENHRY and CDR2 is SYGVKD in the germline V gene. With 8 bases clipped from V and 3 bases from J, the junction kept 18 bases outside the gene matches. The CDR3 loop reads CAILIRRGHGVDYGYTF. The CDR3 DNA is TGTGCCATCCTTATCCGTAGGGGGCATGGGGTCGACTATGGCTACACCTTC.

The J gene is TRBJ2-5, the V gene TRBV30, with 8 bases aligning to TRBD1. J lost 4 bases, V lost 3 bases, and 4 bases had no gene match. The CDR3 loop spans 13 amino acids. Germline V gene sequence: CDR1 GTSNPN, CDR2 SVGIG (reference sequence). CDR3 sequence reads: CAWSSDRVETQYF. The CDR3 DNA reads as TGTGCCTGGAGCTCGGACAGGGTAGAGACCCAGTACTTC. The entire variable domain, with the rest obtained from reference TRBV30 and TRBJ2-5, is as follows: SQTIHQWPATLVQPVGSPLSLECTVEGTSNPNLYWYRQAAGRGLQLLFYSVGIGQISSEVPQNLSASRPQDRQFILSSKKLLLSDSGFYLCAWSSDRVETQYFGPGTRLLVL.

V is TRBV28 and J is TRBJ1-5, with D maybe TRBD1 (5 bases). V was pared by 6 bases and J by 4 bases, with 19 bases between. CDR1 and CDR2 from the germline V gene are MDHEN and SYDVKM. CDR3 size: 16 residues. CDR3 DNA: TGTGCCAGCAGACGGACGGTGGCCGGGGGGAATCAGCCCCAGCATTTT. This sequence encodes CASRRTVAGGNQPQHF.

The V and J genes are TRBV11-2 and TRBJ2-5; the D gene is possibly TRBD1 (6 bases). The CDR3 runs to 15 residues. Germline V gives CDR1 SGHAT, CDR2 FQNNGV. V gave up 3 bases and J gave up 0 bases, with 11 bases separating them. Here the CDR3 DNA reads TGTGCCAGCAGCTTTACAGGGATCTACCAAGAGACCCAGTACTTC. The encoded protein is CASSFTGIYQETQYF.

This clone showed up just once. The limits of the CDR3 on the DNA are not certain, so only TCRdb's listed CDR3 is given. This sequence joins TRBV21-1 and TRBJ1-3; TRBD1, the table's D call, was not compared with the DNA. TRBV21-1 is annotated as a pseudogene. Ends included, the CDR3 has 15 residues. Here the CDR3 reads CASTQRWGAGNTIYF.

J is TRBJ2-3 and V is TRBV7-3; tentatively, D is TRBD1 (5 bases). This CDR3 has 14 residues. The germline V and J ends were trimmed by 4 bases and 5 bases, with 13 bases remaining between them. The germline CDR1 and CDR2 sequences are SGHTA and FQGTGA. The CDR3 DNA reads as TGTGCCAGCAGCTCGACAGCTACTGGAGATACGCAGTATTTT. It specifies CASSSTATGDTQYF.

This clone counts as medium-sized. The junction departs from germline at one end; a sequencing error may be responsible. The chain joins TRBV3-1 (or the pseudogene TRBV3-2) to TRBJ1-5; D perhaps matches TRBD1 (6 bases). The CDR3 loop spans 13 amino acids. The V gene's germline CDR1 is LGHDT and CDR2 YNNKEL (reference sequence). This chain's CDR3 is CASSLDSTQPQHF. The DNA of the CDR3 is TGTGCCAGCAGCCTGGACAGCACTCAGCCCCAGCATTTT.

The chain joins TRBV3-1 (or the pseudogene TRBV3-2) to TRBJ1-6; the match to TRBD1 covers 9 bases. The CDR3 runs 13 residues. The germline V gene encodes CDR1 LGHDT and CDR2 YNNKEL (reference sequence). V shed 10 bases, J shed 7 bases, and the junction held 5 bases outside the gene matches. The DNA of the CDR3 is TGTGCCACCTCGGACAGGGGAAATTCACCCCTCCACTTT. Encoded protein: CATSDRGNSPLHF.

The rearrangement uses TRBV6-5 and TRBJ2-7; TRBD1 matches 7 bases. Losses at the gene ends were 2 bases for V and 2 bases for J; bases not matched to a gene: 9. The CDR3 loop spans 16 amino acids. CDR1 MNHEY and CDR2 SVGAGI come from the germline V gene. Here the CDR3 reads CASSYDGQATTYEQYF. CDR3 bases: TGTGCCAGCAGTTACGACGGACAGGCCACCACCTACGAGCAGTACTTC.

The chain's CDR3 is CASSLQTGDQPQHF. In nucleotides, the CDR3 is TGCGCCAGCAGCCTTCAGACAGGCGATCAGCCCCAGCATTTT. V is TRBV5-1 and J is TRBJ1-5, with D possibly TRBD1 on 6 matching bases. CDR3 length: 14 amino acids. Trimming shortened V by 4 bases and J by 5 bases, and 13 bases separated the two germline ends. Looked up from germline, CDR1 is SGHRS and CDR2 is YFSETQ.

This chain joins TRBV19 and TRBJ1-5; no definite D call. Germline V lookup: CDR1 LNHDA, CDR2 SQIVND (reference sequence). There are 12 residues in the CDR3. Trimming removed 2 bases at V and 10 bases at J, with 9 bases between. The CDR3 DNA follows: TGTGCCAGTAGTATACCCAGGCGCCCCCAGCATTTT. It encodes CASSIPRRPQHF.

V gene TRBV28 combines with J gene TRBJ2-7; 12 positions match TRBD1. CDR3 size: 16 residues. The germline V gene has CDR1 MDHEN and CDR2 SYDVKM. V trimming: 6 bases; J trimming: 6 bases; junction bases outside the gene matches: 12. CDR3 sequence: CASRIPPGQGAGEQYF. The DNA of the CDR3 is TGTGCCAGCAGGATACCGCCGGGACAGGGGGCCGGCGAGCAGTACTTC.

This chain uses TRBV5-4 with TRBJ2-3; no definite D call. Germline CDR1 and CDR2: SGHNT and YYREEE (reference sequence). CDR3 length equals 13 residues. V shed 4 bases and J shed 4 bases, with 10 bases lying between them. The chain's CDR3 is CASSPFASDTQYF. The CDR3 bases are TGTGCCAGCAGCCCCTTTGCGTCAGATACGCAGTATTTT.

The chain recombines TRBV5-6 with TRBJ1-6; maybe TRBD1 (6 bases). The CDR3 runs to 14 residues. The germline V gene encodes CDR1 SGHDT and CDR2 YYEEEE. V lost 0 bases, J lost 7 bases, and 8 bases lay in between. CDR3 amino acids: CASSLVQGNSPLHF. CDR3 sequence (DNA): TGTGCCAGCAGCTTGGTTCAGGGGAATTCACCCCTCCACTTT.

V usage is TRBV9 and J usage is TRBJ2-1; tentatively, D is TRBD2 (6 bases). Germline values: CDR1 SGDLS, CDR2 YYNGEE. V was shortened by 0 bases and J by 3 bases, with 10 bases between the two germline ends. The CDR3 is 15 residues long. The CDR3: CASSVVAEYYNEQFF. In DNA, the CDR3 is TGTGCCAGCAGCGTAGTAGCGGAGTACTACAATGAGCAGTTCTTC.

The V call is TRBV18, the J call TRBJ2-7; a weak D match, TRBD1 (5 bases). The ends were cut back, 6 bases at V and 5 bases at J, with 20 bases in the middle. Germline V gene lookup returns CDR1 KGHSH and CDR2 LQKENI. The CDR3 runs to 15 residues. CDR3: CASSPRQPGAHEQYF. CDR3 in DNA: TGTGCCAGCTCCCCTCGACAGCCTGGGGCCCACGAGCAGTACTTC.